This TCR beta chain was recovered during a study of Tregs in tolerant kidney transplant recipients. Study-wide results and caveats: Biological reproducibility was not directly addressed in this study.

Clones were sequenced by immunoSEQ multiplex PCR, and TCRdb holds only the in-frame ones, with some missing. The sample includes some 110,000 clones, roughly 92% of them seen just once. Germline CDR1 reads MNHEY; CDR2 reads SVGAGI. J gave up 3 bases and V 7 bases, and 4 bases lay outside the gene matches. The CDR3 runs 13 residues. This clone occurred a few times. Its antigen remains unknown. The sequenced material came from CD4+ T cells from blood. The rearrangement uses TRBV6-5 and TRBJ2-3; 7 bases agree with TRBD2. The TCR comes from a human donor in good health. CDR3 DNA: TGTGCCAGCATAAAGCGGGATACAGATACGCAGTATTTT. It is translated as CASIKRDTDTQYF.